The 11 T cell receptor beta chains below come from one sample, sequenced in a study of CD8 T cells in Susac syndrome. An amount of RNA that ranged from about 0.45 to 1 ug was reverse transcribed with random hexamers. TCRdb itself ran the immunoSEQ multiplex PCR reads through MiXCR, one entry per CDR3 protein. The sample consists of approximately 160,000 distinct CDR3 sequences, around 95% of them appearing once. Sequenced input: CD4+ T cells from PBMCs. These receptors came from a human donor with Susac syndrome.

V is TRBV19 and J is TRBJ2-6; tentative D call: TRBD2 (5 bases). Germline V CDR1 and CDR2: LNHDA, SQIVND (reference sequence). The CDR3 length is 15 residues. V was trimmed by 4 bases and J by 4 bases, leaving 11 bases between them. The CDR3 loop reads CASSTPGSGANVLTF. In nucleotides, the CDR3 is TGTGCCAGTAGTACCCCGGGGTCGGGGGCCAACGTCCTGACTTTC.

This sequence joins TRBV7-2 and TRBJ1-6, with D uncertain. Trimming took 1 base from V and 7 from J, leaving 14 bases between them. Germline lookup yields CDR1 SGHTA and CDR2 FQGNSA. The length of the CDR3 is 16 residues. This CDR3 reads CASSLGSGRGNSPLHF. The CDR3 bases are TGTGCCAGCAGCTTAGGGTCCGGACGTGGAAATTCACCCCTCCACTTT. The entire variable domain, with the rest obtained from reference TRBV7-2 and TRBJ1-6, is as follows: GAGVSQSPSNKVTEKGKDVELRCDPISGHTALYWYRQSLGQGLEFLIYFQGNSAPDKSGLPSDRFSAERTGGSVSTLTIQRTQQEDSAVYLCASSLGSGRGNSPLHFGNGTRLTVT.

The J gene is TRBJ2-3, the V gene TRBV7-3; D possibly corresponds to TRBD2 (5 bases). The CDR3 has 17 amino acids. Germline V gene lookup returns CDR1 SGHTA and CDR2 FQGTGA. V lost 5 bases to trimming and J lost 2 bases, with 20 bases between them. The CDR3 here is CASSRQQPSGITDTQYF. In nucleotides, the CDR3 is TGTGCCAGCAGCCGCCAACAACCGAGCGGAATCACAGATACGCAGTATTTT.

The CDR3 sequence is CSVGQVEAFF. The DNA for the CDR3 is TGCAGCGTTGGTCAGGTTGAAGCTTTCTTT. The chain couples TRBV29-1 to TRBJ1-1; D is ambiguous. The germline V and J ends were trimmed by 4 bases and 7 bases, with 7 bases remaining between them. CDR3 length: 10 amino acids. CDR1 and CDR2 from the germline V gene are SQVTM and ANQGSEA.

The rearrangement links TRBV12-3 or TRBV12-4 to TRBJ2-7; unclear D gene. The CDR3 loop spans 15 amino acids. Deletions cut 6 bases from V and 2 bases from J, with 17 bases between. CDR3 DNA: TGTGCCAGCAGCCCCGACCGTACGGGCACCTACGAGCAGTACTTC. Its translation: CASSPDRTGTYEQYF.

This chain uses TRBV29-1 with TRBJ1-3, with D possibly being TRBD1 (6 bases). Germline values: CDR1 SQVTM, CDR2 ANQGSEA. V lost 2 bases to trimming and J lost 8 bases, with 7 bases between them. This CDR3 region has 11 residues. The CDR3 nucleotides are TGCAGCGTTGAACAGGGGCACACCATATATTTT. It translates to CSVEQGHTIYF.

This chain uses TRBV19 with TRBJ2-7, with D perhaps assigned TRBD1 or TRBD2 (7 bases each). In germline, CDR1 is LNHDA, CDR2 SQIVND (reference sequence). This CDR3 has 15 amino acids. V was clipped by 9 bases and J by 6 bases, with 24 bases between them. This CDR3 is CASAEGAGAYGEQYF. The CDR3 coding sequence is TGTGCCAGCGCCGAGGGGGCGGGAGCGTACGGCGAGCAGTACTTC.

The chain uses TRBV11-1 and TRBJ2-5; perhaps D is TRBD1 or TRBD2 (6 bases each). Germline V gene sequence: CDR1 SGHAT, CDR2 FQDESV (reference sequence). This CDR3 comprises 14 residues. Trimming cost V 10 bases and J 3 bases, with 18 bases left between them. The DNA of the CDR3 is TGTGCCACCCGCCAGCTGGGGGGCGAAGAGACCCAGTACTTC. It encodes CATRQLGGEETQYF.

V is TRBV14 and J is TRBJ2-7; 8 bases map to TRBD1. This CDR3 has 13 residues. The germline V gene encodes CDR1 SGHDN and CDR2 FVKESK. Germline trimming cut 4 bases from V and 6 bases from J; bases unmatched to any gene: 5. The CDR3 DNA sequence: TGTGCCAGCAGCCCGCGGACAGGGTCCGAGCAGTACGTC. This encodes CASSPRTGSEQYV.

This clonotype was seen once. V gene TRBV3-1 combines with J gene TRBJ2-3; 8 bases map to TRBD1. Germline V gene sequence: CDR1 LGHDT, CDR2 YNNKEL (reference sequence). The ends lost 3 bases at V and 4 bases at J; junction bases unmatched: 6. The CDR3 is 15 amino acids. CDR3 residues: CASSHDRGHADTQYF. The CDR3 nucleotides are TGTGCCAGCAGCCACGACAGGGGCCACGCAGATACGCAGTATTTT.

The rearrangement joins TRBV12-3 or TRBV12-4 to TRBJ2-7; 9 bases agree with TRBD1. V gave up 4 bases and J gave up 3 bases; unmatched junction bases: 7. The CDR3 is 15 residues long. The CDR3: CASSYTGTGSYEQYF. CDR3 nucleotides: TGTGCCAGCAGTTATACCGGGACAGGGAGCTACGAGCAGTACTTC.